This entry lists 4 T cell receptor beta chains sequenced from one sample in a study of blood T cell repertoires in COVID-19. Data came from immunoSEQ multiplex PCR; TCRdb stores just in-frame clones and leaves some out. The sample yields approximately 89,000 clones, around 85% seen once. Sequencing was performed on peripheral blood. The source of these receptors is an older woman with active or convalescent COVID-19.

The rearrangement uses TRBV11-2 and TRBJ2-7; D perhaps matches TRBD2 (6 bases). The germline gives CDR1 SGHAT, CDR2 FQNNGV. CDR3 length: 16 residues. The germline V and J ends were trimmed by 5 bases and 3 bases, with 20 bases remaining between them. CDR3 sequence (DNA): TGTGCCAGCAGCCCTAGCGTGGGGGACGGAGGCTACGAGCAGTACTTC. Translated, it gives CASSPSVGDGGYEQYF.

This chain links TRBV6-2 or TRBV6-3 with TRBJ2-5, with D unresolved. Trimming cost V 4 bases and J 5 bases, with 17 bases left between them. This CDR3 comprises 15 residues. Per germline, CDR1 MNHEY and CDR2 SVGEGT. The CDR3 DNA is TGTGCCAGCAGTTCCTCCCTAGGCCAAGGCGAGACCCAGTACTTC. This encodes CASSSSLGQGETQYF.

This chain connects TRBV4-3 to TRBJ1-5, with D perhaps matching TRBD1 (6 bases). V dropped 0 bases and J dropped 4 bases, with 10 bases sitting between them. This CDR3 region has 15 residues. From germline, CDR1 is LGHNA and CDR2 YSLEER. CDR3 amino acids: CASSQDGQRNQPQHF. CDR3 bases: TGCGCCAGCAGCCAAGACGGACAGCGGAATCAGCCCCAGCATTTT.

On this clone: A read error may account for a junction end that differs from germline. The genes are TRBV7-7 and TRBJ2-1, with 11 bases lining up with TRBD2. Germline V gene data show CDR1 as SSHAT and CDR2 as FNYEAQ (reference sequence). CDR3 length: 15 residues. The CDR3 DNA follows: TGTGCTAGCAGCAAGGGACTAGCGGTCTACAATGAGCAGTTCTTC. It specifies CASSKGLAVYNEQFF.